One sample yielded the 13 T cell receptor beta chains listed below, sequenced in a study of blood T cell repertoires in COVID-19 (dated by TCRdb to about 2020). The method was the immunoSEQ multiplex PCR assay. In TCRdb, the immuneACCESS table is reduced to in-frame sequences with V and J assigned. These tables do not hold every clone; where another copy was compared, an unresolved V gene accounts for under half, and the others remain unexplained. Across this sample there are about 61,000 clones, with about 90% seen only once. The top ten clonotypes cover approximately 14% of the sample. Sequenced input: peripheral blood. All receptors derive from a human donor in a cohort sampled during active COVID-19.

This chain joins TRBV7-3 and TRBJ2-7; 8 nucleotides align to TRBD1. The trim removed 2 bases at V and 5 bases at J, leaving 5 bases unmatched. Germline V CDR1 and CDR2: SGHTA, FQGTGA. The CDR3 consists of 14 residues. CDR3 sequence (DNA): TGTGCCAGCAGCTTAGGGACAGGAGTCAACGAGCAGTACTTC. Protein sequence: CASSLGTGVNEQYF. Full variable domain (rest looked up from reference TRBV7-3 and TRBJ2-7): GAGVSQTPSNKVTEKGKYVELRCDPISGHTALYWYRQSLGQGPEFLIYFQGTGAADDSGLPNDRFFAVRPEGSVSTLKIQRTERGDSAVYLCASSLGTGVNEQYFGPGTRLTVT.

The genes are TRBV6-4 and TRBJ1-1; weak D call: TRBD1 (5 bases). CDR1 and CDR2 from the germline V gene are MRHNA and SNTAGT. CDR3 length: 13 amino acids. The V end was cut by 2 bases, the J end by 3 bases, with 7 bases between. The DNA of the CDR3 is TGTGCCAGCAGTGACCAGGGTCACACTGAAGCTTTCTTT. Translation: CASSDQGHTEAFF.

The chain uses TRBV10-3 and TRBJ2-6, with unresolved D. The CDR3 runs to 17 residues. Trimming removed 11 bases from V and 2 bases from J, with 22 bases in between. The V gene's germline CDR1 is ENHRY and CDR2 SYGVKD. The CDR3 region has the DNA TGTGCCGTTCCGGGTCCCGCGAGATACCCTGGGGCCAACGTCCTGACTTTC. Its translation: CAVPGPARYPGANVLTF.

This clone came up a few times. The chain employs TRBV7-8 and TRBJ1-1; 7 bases map to TRBD1. With 5 bases clipped from V and 3 bases from J, the junction kept 6 bases outside the gene matches. Germline CDR1 is SGHVS and CDR2 is FQNEAQ. The CDR3 is 14 residues long. The CDR3 DNA reads as TGTGCCAGCAGCATGACAGGGTTGGACACTGAAGCTTTCTTT. Translated, it gives CASSMTGLDTEAFF. Using reference TRBV7-8 and TRBJ1-1 for the parts outside the CDR3, the full variable domain is GAGVSQSPRYKVAKRGQDVALRCDPISGHVSLFWYQQALGQGPEFLTYFQNEAQLDKSGLPSDRFFAERPEGSVSTLKIQRTQQEDSAVYLCASSMTGLDTEAFFGQGTRLTVV.

The V call is TRBV7-9, the J call TRBJ2-2; 7 bases agree with TRBD1. CDR1 and CDR2 from the germline V gene are SEHNR and FQNEAQ (reference sequence). The CDR3 sequence is 14 residues long. Trimming at V came to 3 bases and at J to 5 bases, leaving 3 bases not matched to a gene. CDR3 DNA: TGTGCCAGCAGCTTCGACAGGGCGACCGGGGAGCTGTTTTTT. Residues: CASSFDRATGELFF.

The chain joins TRBV18 to TRBJ1-2; 7 nucleotides match TRBD1. This CDR3 comprises 13 residues. CDR1 is KGHSH, CDR2 LQKENI, per germline. The V segment lost 3 bases and the J segment 6 bases; nucleotides outside the gene matches: 4. In nucleotides, the CDR3 is TGTGCCAGCTCACCCGACAGGGATGATGGCTACACCTTC. Protein product: CASSPDRDDGYTF.

The chain couples TRBV11-2 to TRBJ2-7; possible D gene TRBD1, 6 bases. The CDR3 extends over 16 amino acids. Trimming took off 3 bases at V and 5 bases at J, with 20 bases between the two ends. Germline V gene sequence: CDR1 SGHAT, CDR2 FQNNGV. The CDR3 sequence is CASSLRFGDRTHEQYF. DNA for the CDR3: TGTGCCAGCAGCTTGAGGTTCGGCGACAGGACCCACGAGCAGTACTTC.

The V gene is TRBV28, the J gene TRBJ2-3, with D hard to call. The V end was cut by 3 bases, the J end by 3 bases, with 4 bases between. The CDR3 totals 12 residues. From germline, CDR1 is MDHEN and CDR2 SYDVKM. The CDR3 DNA follows: TGTGCCAGCAGTTTGAGAACAGATACGCAGTATTTT. This codes for CASSLRTDTQYF.

The chain has TRBV5-6 and TRBJ2-7; D call uncertain. The CDR3 length is 15 residues. Germline lookup yields CDR1 SGHDT and CDR2 YYEEEE. V lost 2 bases and J lost 0, with 12 bases in between. The CDR3 loop is CASSFIQSSSYEQYF. CDR3 nucleotides: TGTGCCAGCAGCTTCATACAGTCGAGCTCCTACGAGCAGTACTTC.

The chain links TRBV7-2 to TRBJ2-2; tentative D call: TRBD1 (6 bases). From germline, CDR1 is SGHTA and CDR2 FQGNSA. The CDR3 has 13 amino acids. V lost 2 bases to trimming and J lost 7 bases, with 8 bases between them. CDR3: CASSLQGYGELFF. The CDR3 DNA is TGTGCCAGCAGCTTACAGGGGTACGGGGAGCTGTTTTTT.

The chain carries TRBV3-1 (or the pseudogene TRBV3-2) and TRBJ2-7; D remains unclear. Germline lookup yields CDR1 LGHDT and CDR2 YNNKEL (reference sequence). The V gene lost 2 bases and the J gene lost 3 bases, with 5 bases spanning the gap. CDR3 length: 12 residues. The CDR3 loop reads CASSQRGYEQYF. The CDR3 nucleotides read TGTGCCAGCAGCCAAAGAGGCTACGAGCAGTACTTC.

This clone was seen a single time. J is TRBJ2-1 and V is TRBV18, with D possibly TRBD1 on 5 matching bases. Deletions cut 6 bases from V and 8 bases from J, with 11 bases between. Germline V gene data show CDR1 as KGHSH and CDR2 as LQKENI. This CDR3 comprises 12 residues. The CDR3 protein is CASSGQGDEQFF. CDR3 nucleotides: TGTGCCAGCTCGGGCCAGGGTGATGAGCAGTTCTTC.

The chain is built from TRBV11-2 and TRBJ1-3; D gene uncertain. The germline V and J ends were trimmed by 5 bases and 0 bases, with 14 bases remaining between them. Per germline, CDR1 SGHAT and CDR2 FQNNGV. This CDR3 is built from 16 residues. The CDR3 DNA sequence: TGTGCCAGCAGCCCTACGAGGCTTTACTCTGGAAACACCATATATTTT. Its protein is CASSPTRLYSGNTIYF.